The clone carrying this T cell receptor beta chain has ten or more counts. V lost 4 bases and J lost 6; bases outside the gene matches: 10. There are 15 residues in the CDR3. TCRdb processed the RT-PCR reads anew with MiXCR; each CDR3 protein has one entry. Counted here are more than 600,000 distinct CDR3 sequences, approximately 14% occurring once; the ten biggest clones make up roughly 3.9%. The sample comprised memory CD4+ T cells from blood. This receptor was identified in a female donor in good health, serving as a healthy control. The J gene is TRBJ2-7, the V gene TRBV12-3 or TRBV12-4; TRBD2 aligns across 9 bases. CDR3 DNA: TGTGCCAGCAGTTCAAAGGCGGGGGGGGCCTCCGAGCAGTACTTC. This translates into CASSSKAGGASEQYF.